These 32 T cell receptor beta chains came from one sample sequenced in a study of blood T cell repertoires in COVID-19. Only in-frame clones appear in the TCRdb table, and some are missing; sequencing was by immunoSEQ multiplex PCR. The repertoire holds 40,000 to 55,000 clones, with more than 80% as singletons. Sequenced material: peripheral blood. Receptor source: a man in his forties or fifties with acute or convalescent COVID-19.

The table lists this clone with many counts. CDR3 loop: CASRTYRGGYTF. CDR3 DNA: TGTGCCAGCAGGACTTATAGGGGTGGCTACACCTTC. This rearrangement joins TRBV6-5 to TRBJ1-2; possible D gene TRBD1, 5 bases. Germline CDR1 and CDR2: MNHEY and SVGAGI. Trimming cost V 6 bases and J 7 bases, with 12 bases left between them. The CDR3 runs to 12 residues.

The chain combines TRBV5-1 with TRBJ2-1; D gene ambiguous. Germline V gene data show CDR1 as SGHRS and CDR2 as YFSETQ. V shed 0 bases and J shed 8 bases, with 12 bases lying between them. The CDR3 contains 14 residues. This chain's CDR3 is CASSLARTEYEQFF. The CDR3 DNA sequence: TGCGCCAGCAGCTTGGCCCGAACAGAATATGAGCAGTTCTTC.

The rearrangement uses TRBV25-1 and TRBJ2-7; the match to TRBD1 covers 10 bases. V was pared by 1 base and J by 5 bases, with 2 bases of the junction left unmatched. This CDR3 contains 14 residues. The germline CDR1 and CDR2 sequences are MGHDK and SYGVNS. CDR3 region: CASSELGTGDEQYF. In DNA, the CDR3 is TGTGCCAGCAGTGAATTGGGGACAGGGGACGAGCAGTACTTC.

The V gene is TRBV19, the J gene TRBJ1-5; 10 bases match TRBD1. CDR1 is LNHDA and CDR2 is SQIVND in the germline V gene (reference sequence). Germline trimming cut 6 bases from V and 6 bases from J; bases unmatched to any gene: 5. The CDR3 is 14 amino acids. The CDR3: CASSRDRGSQPQHF. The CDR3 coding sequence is TGTGCCAGTAGCCGGGACAGGGGAAGTCAGCCCCAGCATTTT.

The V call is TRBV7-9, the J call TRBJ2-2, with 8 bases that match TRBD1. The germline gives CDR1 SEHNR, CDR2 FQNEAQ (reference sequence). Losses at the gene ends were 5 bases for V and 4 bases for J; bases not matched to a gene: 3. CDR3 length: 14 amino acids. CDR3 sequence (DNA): TGTGCCAGCAGCCGGGACAGGCTCACCGGGGAGCTGTTTTTT. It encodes CASSRDRLTGELFF.

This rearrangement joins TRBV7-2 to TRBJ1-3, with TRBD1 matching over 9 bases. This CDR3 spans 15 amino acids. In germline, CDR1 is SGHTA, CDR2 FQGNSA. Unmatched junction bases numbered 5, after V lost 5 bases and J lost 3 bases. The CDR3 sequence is CASSTTGGGGNTIYF. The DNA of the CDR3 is TGTGCCAGCAGCACGACAGGGGGAGGTGGAAACACCATATATTTT.

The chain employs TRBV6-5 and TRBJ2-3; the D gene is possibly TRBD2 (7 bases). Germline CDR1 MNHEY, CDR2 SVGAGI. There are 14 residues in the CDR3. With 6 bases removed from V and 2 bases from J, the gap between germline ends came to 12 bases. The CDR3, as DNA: TGTGCCAGCAGAGGGGGGGCATTCACAGATACGCAGTATTTT. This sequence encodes CASRGGAFTDTQYF.

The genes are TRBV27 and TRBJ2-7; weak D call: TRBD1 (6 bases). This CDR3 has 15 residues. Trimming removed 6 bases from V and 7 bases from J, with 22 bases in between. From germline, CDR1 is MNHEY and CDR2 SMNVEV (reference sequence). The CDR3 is CASRGPGRTTGEQYV. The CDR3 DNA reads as TGTGCCAGCAGGGGGCCGGGACGCACAACAGGGGAGCAGTACGTC.

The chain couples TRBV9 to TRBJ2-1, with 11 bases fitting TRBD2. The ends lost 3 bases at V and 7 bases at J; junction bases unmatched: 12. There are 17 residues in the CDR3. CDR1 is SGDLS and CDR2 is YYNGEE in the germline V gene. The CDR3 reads CASSARLAGKGWNEQFF. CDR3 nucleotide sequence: TGTGCCAGCAGCGCCAGACTAGCGGGAAAGGGATGGAATGAGCAGTTCTTC.

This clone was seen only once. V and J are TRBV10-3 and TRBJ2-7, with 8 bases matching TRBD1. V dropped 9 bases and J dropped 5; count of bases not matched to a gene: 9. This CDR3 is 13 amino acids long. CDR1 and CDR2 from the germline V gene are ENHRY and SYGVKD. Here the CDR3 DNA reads TGTGCCATGGGAGCCGGACAGGGCCACGAGCAGTACTTC. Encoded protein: CAMGAGQGHEQYF.

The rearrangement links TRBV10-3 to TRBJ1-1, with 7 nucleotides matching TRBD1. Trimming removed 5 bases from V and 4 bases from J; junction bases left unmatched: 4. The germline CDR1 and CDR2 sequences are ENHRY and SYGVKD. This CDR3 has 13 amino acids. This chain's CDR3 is CAISQGVTTEAFF. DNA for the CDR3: TGTGCCATCAGTCAGGGGGTGACCACTGAAGCTTTCTTT.

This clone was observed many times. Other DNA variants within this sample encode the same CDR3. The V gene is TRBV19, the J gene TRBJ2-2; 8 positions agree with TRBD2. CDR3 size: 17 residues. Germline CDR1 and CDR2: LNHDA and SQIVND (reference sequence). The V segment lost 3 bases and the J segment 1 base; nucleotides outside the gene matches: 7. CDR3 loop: CASSIEAAGGNTGELFF. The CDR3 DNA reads TGTGCCAGTAGTATCGAGGCGGCGGGGGGGAACACCGGGGAGCTGTTTTTT. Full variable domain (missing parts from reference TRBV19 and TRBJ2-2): DGGITQSPKYLFRKEGQNVTLSCEQNLNHDAMYWYRQDPGQGLRLIYYSQIVNDFQKGDIAEGYSVSREKKESFPLTVTSAQKNPTAFYLCASSIEAAGGNTGELFFGEGSRLTVL.

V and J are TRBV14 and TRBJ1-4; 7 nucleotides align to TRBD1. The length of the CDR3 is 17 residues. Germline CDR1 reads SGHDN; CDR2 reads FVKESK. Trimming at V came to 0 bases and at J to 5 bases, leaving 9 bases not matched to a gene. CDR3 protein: CASSQDGLGRGNEKLFF. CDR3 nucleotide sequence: TGTGCCAGCAGCCAAGATGGGTTGGGCAGGGGGAATGAAAAACTGTTTTTT.

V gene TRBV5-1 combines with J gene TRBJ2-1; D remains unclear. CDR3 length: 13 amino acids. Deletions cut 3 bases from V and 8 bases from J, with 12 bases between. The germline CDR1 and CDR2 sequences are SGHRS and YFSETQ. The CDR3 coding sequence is TGCGCCAGCAGCTCGGCAGACACGGATGAGCAGTTCTTC. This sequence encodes CASSSADTDEQFF.

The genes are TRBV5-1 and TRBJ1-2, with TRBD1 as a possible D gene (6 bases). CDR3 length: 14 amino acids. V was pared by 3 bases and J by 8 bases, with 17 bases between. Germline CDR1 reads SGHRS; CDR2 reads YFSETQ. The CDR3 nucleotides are TGCGCCAGCAGCTCAGAACAGGGTTATAGGGGCTACACCTTC. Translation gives CASSSEQGYRGYTF.

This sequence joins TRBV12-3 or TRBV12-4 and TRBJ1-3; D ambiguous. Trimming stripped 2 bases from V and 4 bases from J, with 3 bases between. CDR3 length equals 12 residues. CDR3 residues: CASSLQGNTIYF. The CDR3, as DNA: TGTGCCAGCAGTTTACAGGGAAACACCATATATTTT.

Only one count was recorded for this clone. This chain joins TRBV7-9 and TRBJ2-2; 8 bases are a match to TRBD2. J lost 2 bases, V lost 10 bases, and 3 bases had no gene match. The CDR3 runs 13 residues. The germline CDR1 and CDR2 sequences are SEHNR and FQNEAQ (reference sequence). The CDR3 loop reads CATRGANTGELFF. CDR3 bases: TGTGCCACGCGGGGGGCCAACACCGGGGAGCTGTTTTTT.

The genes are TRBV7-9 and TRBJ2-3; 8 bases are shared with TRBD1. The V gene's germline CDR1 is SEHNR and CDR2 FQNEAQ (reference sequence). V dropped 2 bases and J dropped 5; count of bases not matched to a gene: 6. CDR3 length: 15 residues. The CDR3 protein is CASSLSGGAEDTQYF. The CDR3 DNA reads TGTGCCAGCAGCTTATCAGGGGGCGCAGAAGATACGCAGTATTTT.

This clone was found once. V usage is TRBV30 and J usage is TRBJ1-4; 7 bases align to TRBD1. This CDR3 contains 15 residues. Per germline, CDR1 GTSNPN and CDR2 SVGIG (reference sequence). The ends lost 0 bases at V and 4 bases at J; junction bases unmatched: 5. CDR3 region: CAWSVTGRVNEKLFF. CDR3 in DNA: TGTGCCTGGAGTGTGACAGGGCGGGTTAATGAAAAACTGTTTTTT.

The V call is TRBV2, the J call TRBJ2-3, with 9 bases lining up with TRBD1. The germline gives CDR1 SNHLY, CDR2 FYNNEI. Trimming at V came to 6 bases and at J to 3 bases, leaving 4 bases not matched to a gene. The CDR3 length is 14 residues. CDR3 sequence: CASRGTGRTDTQYF. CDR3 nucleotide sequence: TGTGCCAGCAGGGGGACAGGGAGGACAGATACGCAGTATTTT.

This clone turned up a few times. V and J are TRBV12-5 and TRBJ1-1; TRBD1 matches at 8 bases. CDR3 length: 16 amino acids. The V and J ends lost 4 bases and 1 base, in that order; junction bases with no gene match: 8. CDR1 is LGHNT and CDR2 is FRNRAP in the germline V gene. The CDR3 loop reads CASGSAGGVWNTEAFF. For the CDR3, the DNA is TGTGCTAGTGGTTCAGCAGGGGGCGTTTGGAACACTGAAGCTTTCTTT.

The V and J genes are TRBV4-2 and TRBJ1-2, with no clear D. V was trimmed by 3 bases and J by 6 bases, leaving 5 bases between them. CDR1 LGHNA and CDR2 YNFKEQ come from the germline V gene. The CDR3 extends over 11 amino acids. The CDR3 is CASSHGDGYTF. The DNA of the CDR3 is TGTGCCAGCAGCCACGGGGATGGCTACACCTTC.

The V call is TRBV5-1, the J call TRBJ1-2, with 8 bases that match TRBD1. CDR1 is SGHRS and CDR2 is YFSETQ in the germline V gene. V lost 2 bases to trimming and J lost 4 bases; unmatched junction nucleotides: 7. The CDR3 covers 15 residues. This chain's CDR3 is CASSFSDRDIYGYTF. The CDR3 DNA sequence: TGCGCCAGCAGCTTTTCGGACAGGGATATCTATGGCTACACCTTC.

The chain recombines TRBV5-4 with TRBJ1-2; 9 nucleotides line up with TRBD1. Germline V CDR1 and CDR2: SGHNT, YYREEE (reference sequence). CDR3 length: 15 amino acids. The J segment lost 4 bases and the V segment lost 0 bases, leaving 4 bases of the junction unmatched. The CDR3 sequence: CASSLGQGDLYGYTF. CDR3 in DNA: TGTGCCAGCAGCTTGGGACAGGGGGACCTCTATGGCTACACCTTC.

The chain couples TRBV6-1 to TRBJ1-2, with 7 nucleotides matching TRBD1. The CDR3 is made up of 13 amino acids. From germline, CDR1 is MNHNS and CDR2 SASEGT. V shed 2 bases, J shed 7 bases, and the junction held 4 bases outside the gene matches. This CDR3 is CASSETGVGGYTF. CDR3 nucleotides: TGTGCCAGCAGTGAAACAGGGGTTGGTGGCTACACCTTC.

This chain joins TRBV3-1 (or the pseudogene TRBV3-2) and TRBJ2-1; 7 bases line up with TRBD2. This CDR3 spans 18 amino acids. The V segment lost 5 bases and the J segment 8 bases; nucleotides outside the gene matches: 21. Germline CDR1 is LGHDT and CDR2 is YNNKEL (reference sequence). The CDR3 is CASSGGRVAGKGIHEQFF. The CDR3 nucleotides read TGTGCCAGCAGCGGCGGCCGTGTAGCGGGTAAAGGGATCCATGAGCAGTTCTTC.

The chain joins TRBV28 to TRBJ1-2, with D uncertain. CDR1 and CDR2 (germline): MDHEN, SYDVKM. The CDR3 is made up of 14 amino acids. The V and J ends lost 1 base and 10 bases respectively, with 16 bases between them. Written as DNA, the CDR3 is TGTGCCAGCAGTTTATTCAGCGCCCCAGTCATCTACACCTTC. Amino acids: CASSLFSAPVIYTF.

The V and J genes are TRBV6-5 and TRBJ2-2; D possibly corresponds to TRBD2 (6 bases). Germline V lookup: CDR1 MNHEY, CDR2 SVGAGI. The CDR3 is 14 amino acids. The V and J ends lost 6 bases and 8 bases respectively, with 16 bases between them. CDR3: CASRDLERAGELFF. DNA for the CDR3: TGTGCCAGCAGAGACCTGGAGCGGGCGGGGGAGCTGTTTTTT.

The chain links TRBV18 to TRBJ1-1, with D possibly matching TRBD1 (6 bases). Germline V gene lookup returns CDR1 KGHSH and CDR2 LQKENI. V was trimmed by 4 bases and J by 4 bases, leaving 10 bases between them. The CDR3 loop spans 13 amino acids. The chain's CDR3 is CASSHRELTEAFF. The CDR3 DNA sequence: TGTGCCAGCTCACACAGGGAGCTCACTGAAGCTTTCTTT.

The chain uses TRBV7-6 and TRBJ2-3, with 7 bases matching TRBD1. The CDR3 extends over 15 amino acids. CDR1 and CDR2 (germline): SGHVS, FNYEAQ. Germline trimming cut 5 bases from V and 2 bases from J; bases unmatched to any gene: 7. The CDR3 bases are TGTGCCAGCAGCCCTACAGGGGCCGACACAGATACGCAGTATTTT. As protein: CASSPTGADTDTQYF. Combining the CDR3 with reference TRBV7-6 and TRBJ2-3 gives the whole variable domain GAGVSQSPRYKVTKRGQDVALRCDPISGHVSLYWYRQALGQGPEFLTYFNYEAQQDKSGLPNDRFSAERPEGSISTLTIQRTEQRDSAMYRCASSPTGADTDTQYFGPGTRLTVL.

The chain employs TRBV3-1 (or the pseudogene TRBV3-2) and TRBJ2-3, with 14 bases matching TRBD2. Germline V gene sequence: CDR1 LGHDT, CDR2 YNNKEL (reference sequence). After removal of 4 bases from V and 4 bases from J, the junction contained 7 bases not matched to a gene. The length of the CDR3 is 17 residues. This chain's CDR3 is CASSPGLAGVPPDTQYF. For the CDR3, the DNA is TGTGCCAGCAGCCCGGGACTAGCGGGAGTTCCCCCAGATACGCAGTATTTT.

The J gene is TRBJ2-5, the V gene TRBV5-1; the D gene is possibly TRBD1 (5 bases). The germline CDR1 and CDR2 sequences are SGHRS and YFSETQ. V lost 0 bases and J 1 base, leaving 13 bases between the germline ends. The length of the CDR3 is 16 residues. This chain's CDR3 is CASSLGQYGPQETQYF. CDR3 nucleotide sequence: TGCGCCAGCAGCTTGGGACAGTATGGACCCCAAGAGACCCAGTACTTC.